This T cell receptor beta chain was identified in a study of identifying expanded T cells in peripheral blood. No infections or other immune events were documented during collection. The CDR3 is 15 residues long. V gave up 2 bases and J gave up 2 bases; unmatched junction bases: 1. Germline CDR1 and CDR2: SGDLS and YYNGEE. The protocol was immunoSEQ multiplex PCR, while the TCRdb copy is restricted to in-frame clones and leaves out a portion. The sample consists of 90,000 to 120,000 clones, more than 85% of them appearing once. The sample comprised blood. V gene TRBV9 combines with J gene TRBJ2-7; 13 bases are a match to TRBD2. The sequence was collected from a person aged 18 to 70 in good health. For the CDR3, the DNA is TGTGCCAGCAGCGTCGGGACTAGCGGGGCCTACGAGCAGTACTTC. This sequence encodes CASSVGTSGAYEQYF.